This T cell receptor (beta chain) was captured by sequencing in a study of persistence of HIV-infected CD4 T cells. This was the immunoSEQ version 4 assay in survey mode. Generated by immunoSEQ multiplex PCR, the TCRdb table keeps only in-frame clones and is missing some. The sample holds tens of thousands of clones, 70% to 75% seen once. V gave up 3 bases and J gave up 6 bases; unmatched junction bases: 1. Germline-derived CDR1 and CDR2 are MNHNS and SASEGT. The CDR3 spans 13 residues. The stimulus was an HIV-1 Gag 15-mer peptide pool, 0.95 to 1 ug/peptide/mL. Memory cells lacking CD40L and CD69 with high CD45RO were sorted. These HIV-1-infected adults initiated suppressive ART in chronic infection. This clone was seen a few times. Its antigen remains unknown.

The TCR originated in an adult man with HIV who was CMV-seropositive. The chain joins TRBV6-1 to TRBJ1-2; 10 bases are a match to TRBD1. The material sequenced was CD4+ T cells sorted from PBMCs after approximately 19-hour stimulation, taken from a patient who received antiretroviral therapy. As DNA, the CDR3 is TGTGCCAGCAGTGAGACAGGGGGCGATGGCTACACCTTC. It translates to CASSETGGDGYTF.